This T cell receptor beta chain was observed in a study of cytomegalovirus exposure and HLA in healthy donors listed by TCRdb under 2017. As for the study more broadly: An earlier analysis of roughly 500 of the donors reported about 260 Gb of sequence data and approximately 120 million unique TCR beta sequences obtained from approximately 180 million T cells. An early release that covered around 590 HLA-typed donors contained 300 to 350 gigabases of sequencing data and tens of millions of unique TCR sequences. The genetic ancestry cluster associated with self-reported Caucasian donors included 80% to 90% of the approximately 400 genotyped donors. The study aimed to test whether signatures of past pathogen exposure could be identified by cataloging public T cell receptors. Using immunosequencing, the study profiled T cell repertoires from about 610 subjects and related those repertoires to cytomegalovirus serostatus. A separate validation cohort of 100 to 150 different subjects was used in addition to the roughly 640-subject first cohort. To predict cytomegalovirus infection status, the study combined high-throughput TCR immunosequencing, statistical association of individual TCRs with disease status, and machine learning. A later analysis re-analyzed previously published TCR beta repertoires from roughly 630 donors and added high-resolution HLA genotyping to study TCR occurrence patterns. Rather than drawing on any new phenotypic data, the later analysis identified candidate immune exposures from TCR beta sequences and the way those sequences occurred across donors. An earlier analysis of some 500 of the donors used high-throughput TCR beta sequencing to judge whether each TCR beta V gene segment behaved as functional or pseudogenic. Donor age, sex, ethnicity and CMV serostatus were compiled together with the repertoire data. A later genetic analysis used genome-wide SNP genotypes for about 60% of the roughly 700 donors, treating that subset as a discovery cohort. Every repertoire in the discovery cohort had been generated on one and the same sequencing platform. HLA typing covered class I and class II loci at four-digit resolution. Typing coverage differed by locus: A, B, C, DRB1 and DQB1 were typed in roughly 629-640 donors, DQA1 in 500 to 550, DPA1 in nearly 610, and DPB1 in 400 to 490. Several DR-DQ haplotypes were treated as single units for association and clustering because of strong linkage in the cohort. On average, around 240,000 unique TCR beta nucleotide sequences were sequenced per donor among about 400 genotyped donors of the cohort, with around 19% of those sequences being non-productive. The full study reports these points: According to a later analysis, TCR association rates differed among HLA loci, with DRB1 alleles showing the most associated TCRs and HLA-C alleles showing the fewest. Specific HLA alleles were associated with 16,951 TCR beta sequences at a false discovery rate of 0.05 in a later analysis. The earlier analysis of approximately 590 of the donors excluded roughly 16 rarely observed V segments, including chromosome 9 orphons, because counts were too low. When HLA alleles, especially DR and DQ, strongly co-occurred, attributing TCR associations to individual alleles was difficult. The only immune exposure information available for the cohort was CMV serostatus. Only TCR beta chains were sequenced in this cohort, and the absence of alpha or paired-chain data limited detectable features. Correlated functional status among segregating V segments might be attributable to linkage disequilibrium, but an unknown experimental factor could not be ruled out. A total of about 180 TCR beta chains were listed by the study as associated with cytomegalovirus. In a later analysis, several top co-occurrence clusters were reported to appear linked to parvovirus B19, influenza, CMV and Epstein-Barr virus. Compared with the roughly 700-donor mean, donors in an Asian-associated ancestry cluster had fewer N-insertions in productive TCRs, according to a later genetic analysis. In both the original and validation cohorts, the classifier was reported to diagnose cytomegalovirus status with high specificity and sensitivity. Most TCR sequences were observed very rarely across donors, whereas some public TCRs were present in many individuals. Because HLA typing was unavailable for some donors at each locus, only the typed subset was used in association tests. In an earlier analysis of a few hundred of the donors, most TCR beta V segments were observed in productive rearrangements about 90% or about 30% of the time, broadly matching IMGT annotations. In vitro tests confirmed that a few of the cytomegalovirus-associated TCR beta chains recognize cytomegalovirus antigens. Sequencing depth was assumed to be roughly uniform across donors in the presence/absence analyses, though that assumption may not hold. According to the authors, the approach could potentially be generalized to other disease states and immunological phenotypes. In a later analysis, HLA-associated TCR beta chains were found to be more clonally expanded and to have lower generation probabilities than equally common non-associated chains. A later analysis found that most CMV-associated TCR beta chains appeared HLA-restricted, with HLA associations seemingly driven largely by CMV exposure. Some IMGT-functional V segments, including TRBV6-2 and TRBV6-3, could not be distinguished by the 87-base-pair reads and were therefore excluded. The sequencing pipeline was judged likely to have produced a cluster of highly shared sequence variants as a technical artifact. A further reported finding was that TCR beta sequences accurately predicted the HLA-A and HLA-B alleles for most subjects in the first cohort. A later genetic analysis associated a missense DCLRE1C variant with V-gene and J-gene trimming of TCR beta chains, and an independent cohort replicated the association.

The library was obtained by the immunoSEQ multiplex PCR assay. The multiplex PCR relied on a mix of 60 forward primers for TCR Vbeta segments and 13 reverse primers for TCR Jbeta segments. The CDR3 region of rearranged TCR beta genes was amplified from genomic DNA by a multiplex PCR assay. The Illumina HiSeq System was used to sequence the amplified TCR beta libraries as 87-base-pair reads. As for the authors' bioinformatics: In a later analysis, 70 million to 95 million unique TCR beta chains were counted across the 650 to 700 repertoires, and roughly 11 million of these chains were shared by at least two donors. A nearest-neighbor algorithm error-corrected the raw reads and collapsed the reads into unique sequences, merging closely related sequences to remove PCR and sequencing errors. To assign V, D and J gene segments, CDR3 sequences were aligned to IMGT reference sequences. For a sequence to be retained, at least a six-nucleotide match to both a V gene segment and a J gene segment was required. A rearrangement counted as productive if the CDR3 had no stop codons and remained in frame with V and J, and every other rearrangement counted as non-productive. CDR3 was defined by IMGT convention, running from the second conserved V-encoded cysteine to the conserved J-encoded phenylalanine. The earlier analysis of about 500 of the donors excluded sequences that lacked an unambiguous match to a single V gene segment. In an earlier analysis of 587 of the donors, V segments were called functional above 56.7% productive rearrangements and were called segregating when the between-donor standard deviation exceeded 5%. A statistical classification framework was built to diagnose cytomegalovirus status from the catalog of TCR beta chain sequences. In a later analysis, V and J genes were assigned by comparing TCR nucleotide sequences against IMGT/GENE-DB human TR gene sequences. The TCRdist pipeline was used in a later analysis to assign CDR3 sequences and most-parsimonious VDJ recombination scenarios. In a later analysis, each TCR beta chain was defined by its CDR3 amino acid sequence together with its V-gene family, and reads lacking a unique V-gene family were excluded. To address suspected cross-contamination and a sequencing artifact, a later analysis removed roughly 640 highly shared, low-generation-probability nucleotide sequences. In a later analysis, a clonal expansion index was calculated for each public chain from normalized within-repertoire ranks of inferred template counts. Generation probabilities in a later analysis came from a VDJ recombination model fitted to out-of-frame rearrangements, and those results were checked against IGoR. A later analysis scored TCR-TCR, TCR-HLA and TCR-CMV co-occurrence with hypergeometric tests, applying a repertoire-size bias correction to TCR pairs. To estimate false discovery rates, a later analysis permuted the HLA or CMV assignments 20 times. In a later analysis, co-occurring TCRs were grouped using DBSCAN, and TCRdist sequence similarity was added for clustering within HLA-allele-positive subsets. For co-occurrence clustering, repertoires with fewer than 30,000 or more than 120,000 public chains were excluded, along with about five repertoires with anomalous nucleotide sharing. This is the immuneACCESS table as TCRdb keeps it, with only in-frame sequences that have V and J called. A part of the clones is gone; compared with another copy, unresolved V genes explain less than half, and the rest is unexplained. V and J calls and clone size follow that table, whereas D and trimming were derived from the DNA. The sample data list roughly 69,000 clones, and 60% to 85% of these were observed just once. The ten largest clones add up to roughly 3.5% of the sample.

The cohort was made up of approximately 670 healthy bone marrow donors. All cohort members were sampled while nominally healthy, although unrecorded immune exposures were likely present. The donor tested CMV seronegative, placing the donor among the 350 or so seronegative members of the cohort. A peripheral blood sample was collected from each donor, and TCR beta sequencing was performed on peripheral blood mononuclear cells. Genomic DNA extraction from the blood cell samples was performed with the Qiagen DNeasy Blood Extraction Kit. Reading from cysteine to phenylalanine, the CDR3 counts 13 amino acids. The retained sequence is limited to the CDR3, 39 bases, with the frame set at the first base. Reading the germline V gene gives CDR1 SGHNT and CDR2 YENEEA. V and J are truncated by 3 bases and 8 bases respectively, leaving an intervening sequence of 8 bases. In this sample, this clone turned up a few times. What antigen it recognizes has not been identified. No clone much larger than this one lies a single base away; base qualities are absent.

Recombination joined TRBV11-3 with TRBJ1-6, with no confident D gene call. This TCR derives from a man aged 18 to 29 in good health and CMV-seronegative. The sequencing sample was made of PBMCs. In nucleotides, the sequence is TGTGCCAGCAGCTTGAGGCGGGATTCACCCCTCCACTTT. The encoded protein is CASSLRRDSPLHF. The reference TRBV11-3 and TRBJ1-6 proteins fill in what lies around the CDR3, so the full variable domain reads EAGVVQSPRYKIIEKKQPVAFWCNPISGHNTLYWYLQNLGQGPELLIRYENEEAVDDSQLPKDRFSAERLKGVDSTLKIQPAELGDSAVYLCASSLRRDSPLHFGNGTRLTVT.